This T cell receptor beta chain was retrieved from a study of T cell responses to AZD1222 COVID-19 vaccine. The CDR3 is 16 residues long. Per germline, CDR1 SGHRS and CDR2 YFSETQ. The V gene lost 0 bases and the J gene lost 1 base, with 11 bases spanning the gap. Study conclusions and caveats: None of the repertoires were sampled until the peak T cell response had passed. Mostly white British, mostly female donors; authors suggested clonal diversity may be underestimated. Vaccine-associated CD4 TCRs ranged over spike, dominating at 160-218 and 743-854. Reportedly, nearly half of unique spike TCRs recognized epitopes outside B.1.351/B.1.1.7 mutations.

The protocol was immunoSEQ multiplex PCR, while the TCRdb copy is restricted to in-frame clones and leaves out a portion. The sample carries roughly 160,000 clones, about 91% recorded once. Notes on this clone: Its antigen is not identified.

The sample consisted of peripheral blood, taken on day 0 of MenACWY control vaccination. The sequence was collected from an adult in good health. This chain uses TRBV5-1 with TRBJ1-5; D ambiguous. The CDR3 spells CASSLEPGSSNQPQHF. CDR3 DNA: TGCGCCAGCAGCTTGGAGCCAGGATCGAGCAATCAGCCCCAGCATTTT.